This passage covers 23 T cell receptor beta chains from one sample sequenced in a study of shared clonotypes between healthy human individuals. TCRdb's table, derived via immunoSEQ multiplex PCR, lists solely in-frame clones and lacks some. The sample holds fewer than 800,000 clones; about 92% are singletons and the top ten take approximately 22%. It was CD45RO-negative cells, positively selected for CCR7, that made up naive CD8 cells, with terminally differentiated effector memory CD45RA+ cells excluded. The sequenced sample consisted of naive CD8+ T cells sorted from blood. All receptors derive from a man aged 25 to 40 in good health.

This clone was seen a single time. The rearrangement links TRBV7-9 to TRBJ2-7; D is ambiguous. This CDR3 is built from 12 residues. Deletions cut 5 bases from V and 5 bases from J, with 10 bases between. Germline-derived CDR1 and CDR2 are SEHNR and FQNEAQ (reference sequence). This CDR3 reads CASSRGPNEQYF. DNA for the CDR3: TGTGCCAGCAGCCGAGGCCCGAACGAGCAGTACTTC.

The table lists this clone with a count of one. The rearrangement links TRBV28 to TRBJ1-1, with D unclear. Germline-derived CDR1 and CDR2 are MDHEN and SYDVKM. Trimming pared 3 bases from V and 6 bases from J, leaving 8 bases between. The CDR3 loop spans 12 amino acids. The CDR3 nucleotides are TGTGCCAGCAGTTTTCCCCCCTCTGAAGCTTTCTTT. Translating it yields CASSFPPSEAFF.

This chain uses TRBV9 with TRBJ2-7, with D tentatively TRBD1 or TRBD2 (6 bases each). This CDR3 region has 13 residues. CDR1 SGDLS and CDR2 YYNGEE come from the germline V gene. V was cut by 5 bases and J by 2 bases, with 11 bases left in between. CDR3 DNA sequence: TGTGCCAGCAGTCCGGGGGCTCCCTACGAGCAGTACTTC. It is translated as CASSPGAPYEQYF.

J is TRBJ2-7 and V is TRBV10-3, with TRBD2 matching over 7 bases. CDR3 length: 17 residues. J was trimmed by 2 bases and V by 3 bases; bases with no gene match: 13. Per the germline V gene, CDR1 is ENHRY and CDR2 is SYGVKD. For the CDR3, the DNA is TGTGCCATCAGTGATTCCTCTAGCGGTAAAAACCCCTACGAGCAGTACTTC. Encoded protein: CAISDSSSGKNPYEQYF.

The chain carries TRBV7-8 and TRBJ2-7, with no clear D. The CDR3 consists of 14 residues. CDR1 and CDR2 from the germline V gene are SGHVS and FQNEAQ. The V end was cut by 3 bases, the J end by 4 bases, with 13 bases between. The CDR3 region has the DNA TGTGCCAGCAGCTTTTACGGACCGGAATACGAGCAGTACTTC. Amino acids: CASSFYGPEYEQYF.

For the CDR3, the DNA is TGTGCCAGCAGTTTAGGTACGGGAAGCACAGATACGCAGTATTTT. This gives the protein CASSLGTGSTDTQYF. The chain carries TRBV27 and TRBJ2-3; possible D gene TRBD2, 5 bases. The CDR3 totals 15 residues. Trimming stripped 2 bases from V and 0 bases from J, with 9 bases between. Germline V CDR1 and CDR2: MNHEY, SMNVEV (reference sequence).

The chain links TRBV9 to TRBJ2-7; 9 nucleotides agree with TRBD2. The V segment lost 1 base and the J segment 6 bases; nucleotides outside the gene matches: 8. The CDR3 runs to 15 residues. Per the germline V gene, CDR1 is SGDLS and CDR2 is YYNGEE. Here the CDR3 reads CASSVLAGGPVEQYF. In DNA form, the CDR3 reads TGTGCCAGCAGCGTACTGGCGGGAGGGCCTGTCGAGCAGTACTTC.

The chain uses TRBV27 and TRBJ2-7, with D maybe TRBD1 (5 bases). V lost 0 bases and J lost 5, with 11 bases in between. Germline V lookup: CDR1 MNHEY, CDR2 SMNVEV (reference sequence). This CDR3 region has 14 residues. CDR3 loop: CASSLSQGNHEQYF. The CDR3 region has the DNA TGTGCCAGCAGTTTATCTCAGGGTAACCACGAGCAGTACTTC.

In nucleotides, the CDR3 is TGTGCCAGCAGTTTAGGCCCCCGGAGCTCCTACAATGAGCAGTTCTTC. This codes for CASSLGPRSSYNEQFF. The rearrangement uses TRBV28 and TRBJ2-1; D gene unclear. Germline V gene data show CDR1 as MDHEN and CDR2 as SYDVKM. The CDR3 totals 16 residues. Between the trimmed V and J ends, which lost 2 bases and 0 bases, there was a span of 11 bases.

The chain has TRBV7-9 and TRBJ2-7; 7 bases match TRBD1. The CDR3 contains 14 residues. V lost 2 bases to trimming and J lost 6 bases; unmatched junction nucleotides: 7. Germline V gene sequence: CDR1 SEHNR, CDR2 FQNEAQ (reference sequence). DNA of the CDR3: TGTGCCAGCAGCTTATTTCCAGGGGGAATCGAGCAGTACTTC. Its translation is CASSLFPGGIEQYF.

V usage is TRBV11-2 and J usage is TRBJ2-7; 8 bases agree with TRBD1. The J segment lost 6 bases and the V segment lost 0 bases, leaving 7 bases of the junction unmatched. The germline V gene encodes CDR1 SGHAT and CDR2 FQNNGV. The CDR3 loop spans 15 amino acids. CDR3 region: CASSLEMGQVFEQYF. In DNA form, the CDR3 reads TGTGCCAGCAGCTTAGAAATGGGACAGGTCTTCGAGCAGTACTTC.

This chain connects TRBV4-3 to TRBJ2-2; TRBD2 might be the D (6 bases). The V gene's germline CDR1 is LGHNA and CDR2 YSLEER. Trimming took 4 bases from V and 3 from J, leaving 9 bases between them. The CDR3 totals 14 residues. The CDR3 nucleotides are TGCGCCAGCAGCCCGGGACTTCACACCGGGGAGCTGTTTTTT. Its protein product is CASSPGLHTGELFF.

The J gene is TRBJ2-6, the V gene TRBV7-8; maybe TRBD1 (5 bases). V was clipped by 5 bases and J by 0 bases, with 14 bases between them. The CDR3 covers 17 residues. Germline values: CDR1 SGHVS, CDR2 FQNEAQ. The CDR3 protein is CASSTTVLSSGANVLTF. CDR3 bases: TGTGCCAGCAGCACGACAGTTCTGAGCTCTGGGGCCAACGTCCTGACTTTC.

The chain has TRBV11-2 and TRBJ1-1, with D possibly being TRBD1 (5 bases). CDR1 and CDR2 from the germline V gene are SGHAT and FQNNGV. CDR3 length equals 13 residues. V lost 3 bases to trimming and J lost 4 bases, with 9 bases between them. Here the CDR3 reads CASSLAGTTEAFF. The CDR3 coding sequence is TGTGCCAGCAGCTTGGCAGGGACCACTGAAGCTTTCTTT.

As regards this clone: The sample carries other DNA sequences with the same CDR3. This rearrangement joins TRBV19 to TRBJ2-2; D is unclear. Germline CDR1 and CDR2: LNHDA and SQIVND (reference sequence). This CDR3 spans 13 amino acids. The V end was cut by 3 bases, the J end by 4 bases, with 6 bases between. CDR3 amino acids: CASSISGTGELFF. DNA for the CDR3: TGTGCCAGTAGTATTTCAGGCACCGGGGAGCTGTTTTTT.

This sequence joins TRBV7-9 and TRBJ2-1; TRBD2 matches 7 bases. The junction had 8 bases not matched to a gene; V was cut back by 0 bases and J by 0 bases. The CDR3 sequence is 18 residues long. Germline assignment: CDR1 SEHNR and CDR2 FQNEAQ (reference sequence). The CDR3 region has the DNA TGTGCCAGCAGCTTAGCTGGGGCGGGAGACAGCTCCTACAATGAGCAGTTCTTC. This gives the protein CASSLAGAGDSSYNEQFF.

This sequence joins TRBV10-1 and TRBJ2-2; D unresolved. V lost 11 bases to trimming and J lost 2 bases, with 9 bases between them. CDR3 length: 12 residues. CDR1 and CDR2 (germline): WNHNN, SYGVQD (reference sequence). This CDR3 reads CAVGINTGELFF. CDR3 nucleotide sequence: TGCGCCGTCGGAATTAACACCGGGGAGCTGTTTTTT.

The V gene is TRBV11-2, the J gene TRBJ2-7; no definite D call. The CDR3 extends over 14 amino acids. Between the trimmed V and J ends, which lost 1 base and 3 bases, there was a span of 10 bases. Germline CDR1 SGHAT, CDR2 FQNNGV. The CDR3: CASSLAISNYEQYF. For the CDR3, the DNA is TGTGCCAGCAGCTTAGCTATATCTAACTACGAGCAGTACTTC.

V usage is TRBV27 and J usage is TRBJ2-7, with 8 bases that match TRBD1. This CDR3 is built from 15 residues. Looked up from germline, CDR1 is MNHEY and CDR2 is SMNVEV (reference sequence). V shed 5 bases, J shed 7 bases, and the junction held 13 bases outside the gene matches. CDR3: CASSHRTGTRFEQYF. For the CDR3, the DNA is TGTGCCAGCAGTCACCGGACAGGGACAAGATTTGAGCAGTACTTC.

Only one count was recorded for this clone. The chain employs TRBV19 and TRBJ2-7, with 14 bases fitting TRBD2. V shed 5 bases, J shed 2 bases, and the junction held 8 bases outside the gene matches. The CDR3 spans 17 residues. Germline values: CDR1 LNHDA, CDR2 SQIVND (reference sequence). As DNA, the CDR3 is TGTGCCAGTAGTCGGGGACTAGCGGGAGAGGGGACCTACGAGCAGTACTTC. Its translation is CASSRGLAGEGTYEQYF. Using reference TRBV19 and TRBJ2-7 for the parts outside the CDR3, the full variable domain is DGGITQSPKYLFRKEGQNVTLSCEQNLNHDAMYWYRQDPGQGLRLIYYSQIVNDFQKGDIAEGYSVSREKKESFPLTVTSAQKNPTAFYLCASSRGLAGEGTYEQYFGPGTRLTVT.

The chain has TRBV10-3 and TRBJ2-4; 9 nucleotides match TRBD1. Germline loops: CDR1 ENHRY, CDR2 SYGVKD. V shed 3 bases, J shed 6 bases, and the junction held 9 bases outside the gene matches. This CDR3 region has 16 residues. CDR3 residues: CAISETGTGTPNIQYF. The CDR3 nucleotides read TGTGCCATCAGTGAAACCGGGACAGGGACTCCAAACATTCAGTACTTC.

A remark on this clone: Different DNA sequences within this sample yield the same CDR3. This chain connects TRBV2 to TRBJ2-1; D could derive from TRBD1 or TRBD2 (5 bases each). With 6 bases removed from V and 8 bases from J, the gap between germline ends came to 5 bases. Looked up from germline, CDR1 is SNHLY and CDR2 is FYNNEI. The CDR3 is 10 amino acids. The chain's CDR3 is CASRGDEQFF. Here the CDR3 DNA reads TGTGCCAGCAGGGGGGATGAGCAGTTCTTC.

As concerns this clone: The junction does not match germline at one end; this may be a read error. The CDR3 loop reads CASSGGAKNIQYF. As DNA, the CDR3 is TGTGCCAGTAGCGGGGGAGCCAAAAACATTCAGTACTTC. The rearrangement uses TRBV9 and TRBJ2-4; 9 bases are shared with TRBD2. CDR1 is SGDLS, CDR2 YYNGEE, per germline. This CDR3 contains 13 residues.